This is a list of T cell receptor beta chains from one sample in a study of cytomegalovirus exposure and HLA in healthy donors. Clones were read by immunoSEQ multiplex PCR, and TCRdb kept only the in-frame ones, dropping some. The table shows 200,000 or so clones, with 78% occurring only once. The sequencing input was PBMCs. The origin of the receptors is a woman under 40 in good health and CMV-seropositive. Both conserved end residues are part of each CDR3. D genes are given only for firm matches. The size of a clone is reported for some rows only, either as once, few or many, or as a class for expanded clones.

abundance,j_gene,v_gene,len,d_gene,CDR3nt,CDR3aa
.,TRBJ2-7,TRBV6-5,13,.,TGTGCCAGCAGTTATGGGCAGACCTACGAGCAGTACTTC,CASSYGQTYEQYF
.,TRBJ2-5,TRBV7-6,15,TRBD2,TGTGCCAGCAGCTCATGGACTAGCGGATTGGAGACCCAGTACTTC,CASSSWTSGLETQYF
.,TRBJ2-7,TRBV18,15,TRBD2,TGTGCCAGCTCACCAATCCGGACTAGCTTTTACGAGCAGTACTTC,CASSPIRTSFYEQYF
few,TRBJ2-3,TRBV9,14,TRBD2,TGTGCCAGCAGCGGCGGGAGTTTCGCAGATACGCAGTATTTT,CASSGGSFADTQYF
.,TRBJ2-3,TRBV7-6,16,.,TGTGCCAGCAGCTTTGCCCCCCAGGGTGGCGCAGATACGCAGTATTTT,CASSFAPQGGADTQYF
.,TRBJ1-3,TRBV29-1,12,.,TGCAGCGTTGAAGCCACTGGAAACACCATATATTTT,CSVEATGNTIYF
.,TRBJ2-5,TRBV9,17,.,TGTGCCAGCAGCCCTCGTTGGGGCGCGGGGTGGCAAGAGACCCAGTACTTC,CASSPRWGAGWQETQYF
.,TRBJ2-7,TRBV15,14,.,TGTGCCACCAGCAGGGAGGGGGCTGGGTACGAGCAGTACTTC,CATSREGAGYEQYF
.,TRBJ2-1,TRBV28,14,TRBD2,TGTGCCAGCGGTTCTAGCGGGAAGGTCGATGAGCAGTTCTTC,CASGSSGKVDEQFF
few,TRBJ2-7,TRBV5-6,15,TRBD1,TGTGCCAGCAGCTCCCGGGACAGTAGCTCCTACGAGCAGTACTTC,CASSSRDSSSYEQYF
.,TRBJ1-5,TRBV6-5,15,.,TGTGCCAGCAGCACAGGCAGTTATGGCAATCAGCCCCAGCATTTT,CASSTGSYGNQPQHF
.,TRBJ2-3,TRBV2,14,TRBD1,TGTGCCAGAGAAGACAGGGCTAGCACAGATACGCAGTATTTT,CAREDRASTDTQYF
.,TRBJ2-7,TRBV7-9,14,.,TGTGCCAGCAGCCACAGCAAGGCCTACTACGAGCAGTACTTC,CASSHSKAYYEQYF
.,TRBJ2-1,TRBV5-1,19,TRBD2,TGCGCCAGCAGCTCCGGGACAGGGGGACTAGCGGGAGGTTTGGATGAGCAGTTCTTC,CASSSGTGGLAGGLDEQFF
.,TRBJ1-2,TRBV28,19,TRBD1,TGTGCCAGCAGTTGGGTCCTCCGGGACAGGACGCGGGCCGACTATGGCTACACCTTC,CASSWVLRDRTRADYGYTF
.,TRBJ2-7,TRBV11-3,15,TRBD2,TGTGCCAGCAGCTTAGGGGCTAGCGGGAGCTACGAGCAGTACTTC,CASSLGASGSYEQYF
.,TRBJ1-2,TRBV4-1,16,TRBD1,TGCGCCAGCAGCCAAGAGGTGGGACAGGGGGATTATGGCTACACCTTC,CASSQEVGQGDYGYTF
.,TRBJ2-7,TRBV5-6,16,TRBD1,TGTGCCAGCAGCGGCCCTGGGCCGGGACAGCTGTACGAGCAGTACTTC,CASSGPGPGQLYEQYF